The sequence of this T cell receptor (beta chain) was determined in a study of blood T cell repertoires in COVID-19. Study-wide context: Collection of acute and convalescent COVID-19 samples took place in the United States, Italy and Spain. PBMCs, B-cell-depleted T cells, or T cells provided the cDNA or gDNA that made up the material.

Assay used: immunoSEQ multiplex PCR; TCRdb lists only in-frame clones, some missing. This sample has around 300,000 clones, with around nine tenths found just once. CDR3 length: 15 residues. Germline V gene data show CDR1 as SGHVS and CDR2 as FQNEAQ. The J segment lost 8 bases and the V segment lost 1 base, leaving 7 bases of the junction unmatched. This chain connects TRBV7-8 to TRBJ1-4; 7 bases agree with TRBD1. This receptor was taken from a woman aged 45-65 years with active or convalescent COVID-19. The specimen sequenced was peripheral blood. CDR3 residues: CASSLETGFWEKLFF. The CDR3 region has the DNA TGTGCCAGCAGCTTAGAGACAGGGTTTTGGGAAAAACTGTTTTTT.